Listed here are 20 T cell receptor beta chains from one sample, sequenced in a study of blood T cell repertoires in COVID-19. Data came from immunoSEQ multiplex PCR; TCRdb stores just in-frame clones and leaves some out. The sample holds about 280,000 clones, around 88% seen once. Input material: peripheral blood. The receptors were gathered from a man aged 40-49 years with acute or convalescent COVID-19.

This sequence joins TRBV12-5 and TRBJ2-3; the D gene is possibly TRBD1 (5 bases). The CDR3 is 16 residues long. The germline CDR1 and CDR2 sequences are LGHNT and FRNRAP. V shed 7 bases and J shed 1 base, with 18 bases lying between them. The CDR3 region has the DNA TGTGCTAGTGCCCCTTTGGGGCCGGCAGGCACAGATACGCAGTATTTT. Translating gives CASAPLGPAGTDTQYF. Looking up the rest from reference TRBV12-5 and TRBJ2-3 gives the full variable domain: DARVTQTPRHKVTEMGQEVTMRCQPILGHNTVFWYRQTMMQGLELLAYFRNRAPLDDSGMPKDRFSAEMPDATLATLKIQPSEPRDSAVYFCASAPLGPAGTDTQYFGPGTRLTVL.

This chain links TRBV19 with TRBJ1-2, with TRBD1 as a possible D gene (6 bases). CDR1 and CDR2 (germline): LNHDA, SQIVND (reference sequence). CDR3 length equals 14 residues. The V end lost 3 bases, the J end lost 7 bases, and 15 bases lay between the germline ends. CDR3: CASSMAGAFGGYTF. CDR3 coding DNA: TGTGCCAGTAGTATGGCAGGGGCCTTCGGTGGCTACACCTTC.

This chain joins TRBV5-5 and TRBJ2-7; 9 nucleotides agree with TRBD2. Per germline, CDR1 SGHKS and CDR2 YYEKEE (reference sequence). The CDR3 contains 15 residues. The V gene end was trimmed by 0 bases and the J gene end by 3 bases; junction bases not matched to a gene: 4. In DNA form, the CDR3 reads TGTGCCAGCAGCTTGGCCAGGCGGGGGGGCTACGAGCAGTACTTC. Encoded protein: CASSLARRGGYEQYF. Full variable domain (remainder filled in from reference TRBV5-5 and TRBJ2-7): DAGVTQSPTHLIKTRGQQVTLRCSPISGHKSVSWYQQVLGQGPQFIFQYYEKEERGRGNFPDRFSARQFPNYSSELNVNALLLGDSALYLCASSLARRGGYEQYFGPGTRLTVT.

The chain joins TRBV18 to TRBJ2-1; 9 nucleotides agree with TRBD1. The CDR3 covers 15 residues. V was clipped by 3 bases and J by 8 bases; unmatched bases: 8. Germline V gene sequence: CDR1 KGHSH, CDR2 LQKENI. The DNA of the CDR3 is TGTGCCAGCTCACCCGGGACAGGGTCTGGTCATGAGCAGTTCTTC. Amino acid sequence: CASSPGTGSGHEQFF.

This sequence joins TRBV6-5 and TRBJ2-7; TRBD1 agrees at 7 bases. Trimming removed 5 bases from V and 6 bases from J; junction bases left unmatched: 10. The germline V gene has CDR1 MNHEY and CDR2 SVGAGI. This CDR3 is built from 14 residues. Written as DNA, the CDR3 is TGTGCCAGCAGTCGGGACAGCCCCATAATCGAGCAGTACTTC. It translates to CASSRDSPIIEQYF.

The chain links TRBV24-1 to TRBJ2-2, with 10 bases fitting TRBD1. The CDR3 is 17 amino acids. CDR1 is KGHDR, CDR2 SFDVKD, per germline. With V trimmed by 3 bases and J by 7 bases, 10 bases remained unmatched. CDR3 DNA: TGTGCCACCAGTGATCCACCGGGACAGGGGTTCGGCGGGGAGCTGTTTTTT. This sequence encodes CATSDPPGQGFGGELFF.

The chain joins TRBV5-1 to TRBJ2-7, with D uncertain. CDR1 SGHRS and CDR2 YFSETQ come from the germline V gene. Trimming left V 0 bases short and J 1 base short, with 14 bases between. This CDR3 is built from 16 residues. CDR3 DNA: TGCGCCAGCAGCTTGGTTCCCCTCTCAGAATCCTACGAGCAGTACTTC. Amino acid sequence: CASSLVPLSESYEQYF.

V gene TRBV12-3 or TRBV12-4 combines with J gene TRBJ1-1, with no clear D. Trimming cost V 6 bases and J 5 bases, with 13 bases left between them. This CDR3 region has 13 residues. CDR3 amino acids: CASSPLEATEAFF. CDR3 nucleotide sequence: TGTGCCAGCAGCCCCTTGGAGGCGACTGAAGCTTTCTTT.

V usage is TRBV15 and J usage is TRBJ2-1; 7 bases are a match to TRBD2. V shed 5 bases and J 0 bases; nucleotides not matched to a gene: 4. CDR3 length: 15 residues. Germline values: CDR1 LNHNV, CDR2 YYDKDF (reference sequence). CDR3 in amino acids: CATSYGGSSYNEQFF. Written as DNA, the CDR3 is TGTGCCACCAGCTACGGGGGGAGCTCCTACAATGAGCAGTTCTTC.

The chain has TRBV10-1 and TRBJ1-2; D possibly corresponds to TRBD1 (5 bases). Germline CDR1 WNHNN, CDR2 SYGVQD (reference sequence). V was shortened by 5 bases and J by 3 bases, with 10 bases between the two germline ends. The CDR3 runs to 13 residues. The CDR3, as DNA: TGCGCCAGCAGTCCTCGGGGGGACTATGGCTACACCTTC. Its protein product is CASSPRGDYGYTF.

The chain joins TRBV3-1 (or the pseudogene TRBV3-2) to TRBJ2-5; 7 positions match TRBD1. The CDR3 consists of 15 residues. V gave up 4 bases and J gave up 5 bases; unmatched junction bases: 10. The germline CDR1 and CDR2 sequences are LGHDT and YNNKEL (reference sequence). In DNA, the CDR3 is TGTGCCAGCAGCCCCATCCCAGGGGGAGCGGAGACCCAGTACTTC. It encodes CASSPIPGGAETQYF.

This rearrangement joins TRBV3-1 (or the pseudogene TRBV3-2) to TRBJ1-2; a weak D match, TRBD1 (6 bases). The V end was cut by 4 bases, the J end by 5 bases, with 11 bases between. The germline V gene has CDR1 LGHDT and CDR2 YNNKEL (reference sequence). This CDR3 has 13 residues. CDR3 nucleotides: TGTGCCAGCAGCCCGACAGGAGGATATGGCTACACCTTC. It is translated as CASSPTGGYGYTF.

A few counts support this clone. The V gene is TRBV7-8, the J gene TRBJ2-7; D is possibly TRBD2 (5 bases). This CDR3 has 13 residues. V dropped 5 bases and J dropped 6 bases, with 14 bases sitting between them. In germline, CDR1 is SGHVS, CDR2 FQNEAQ. The CDR3 loop is CASSAGRASEQYF. In DNA form, the CDR3 reads TGTGCCAGCAGCGCGGGTAGGGCTAGCGAGCAGTACTTC.

J is TRBJ2-7 and V is TRBV5-1; D possibly corresponds to TRBD1 (6 bases). The CDR3 has 14 residues. Germline lookup yields CDR1 SGHRS and CDR2 YFSETQ. V was cut by 5 bases and J by 0 bases, with 12 bases left in between. The CDR3 region is CASSVDRSSYEQYF. CDR3 nucleotide sequence: TGCGCCAGCAGTGTCGACAGGAGCTCCTACGAGCAGTACTTC.

This chain connects TRBV5-1 to TRBJ1-5; the D gene is possibly TRBD1 (5 bases). V lost 3 bases and J 4 bases, leaving 11 bases between the germline ends. Germline lookup yields CDR1 SGHRS and CDR2 YFSETQ. This CDR3 comprises 14 residues. Here the CDR3 DNA reads TGCGCCAGCAGCTGGGGACTCGGGAATCAGCCCCAGCATTTT. Its protein is CASSWGLGNQPQHF.

The chain joins TRBV5-1 to TRBJ2-7; 10 bases align to TRBD2. Losses at the gene ends were 0 bases for V and 2 bases for J; bases not matched to a gene: 2. Germline V gene data show CDR1 as SGHRS and CDR2 as YFSETQ. This CDR3 comprises 15 residues. Here the CDR3 reads CASSLGSGGAYEQYF. The CDR3 DNA follows: TGCGCCAGCAGCTTGGGGAGCGGGGGGGCCTACGAGCAGTACTTC.

This clone was observed many times. The chain couples TRBV3-1 (or the pseudogene TRBV3-2) to TRBJ2-7; no clear D. The V and J ends lost 0 bases and 2 bases respectively, with 17 bases between them. The germline gives CDR1 LGHDT, CDR2 YNNKEL (reference sequence). CDR3 length equals 17 residues. CDR3 bases: TGTGCCAGCAGCCAAGATCTGGGCAGCCTGGGTACCTACGAGCAGTACTTC. Translation: CASSQDLGSLGTYEQYF.

This chain uses TRBV7-2 with TRBJ1-2; perhaps TRBD1 as D (5 bases). CDR3 size: 14 residues. The V end lost 3 bases, the J end lost 5 bases, and 13 bases lay between the germline ends. Germline CDR1 reads SGHTA; CDR2 reads FQGNSA. This CDR3 is CASSLLGQMYGYTF. DNA of the CDR3: TGTGCCAGCAGCTTGCTGGGGCAGATGTATGGCTACACCTTC. Full variable domain (outside the CDR3, taken from reference TRBV7-2 and TRBJ1-2): GAGVSQSPSNKVTEKGKDVELRCDPISGHTALYWYRQSLGQGLEFLIYFQGNSAPDKSGLPSDRFSAERTGGSVSTLTIQRTQQEDSAVYLCASSLLGQMYGYTFGSGTRLTVV.

The V and J genes are TRBV3-1 (or the pseudogene TRBV3-2) and TRBJ1-2, with no clear D. Germline V lookup: CDR1 LGHDT, CDR2 YNNKEL (reference sequence). The CDR3 loop spans 16 amino acids. V was cut by 3 bases and J by 8 bases, with 22 bases left in between. The CDR3 sequence is CASSHNQAEVYGGYTF. In DNA, the CDR3 is TGTGCCAGCAGCCATAACCAGGCGGAGGTCTATGGAGGCTACACCTTC.

The chain links TRBV28 to TRBJ2-3; D uncertain. V lost 3 bases, J lost 1 base, and 8 bases lay in between. Looked up from germline, CDR1 is MDHEN and CDR2 is SYDVKM. The CDR3 is 14 amino acids. CDR3: CASSFLAGTDTQYF. The CDR3 nucleotides are TGTGCCAGCAGTTTTTTGGCCGGCACAGATACGCAGTATTTT.